Each of the 9 T cell receptor beta chains below was sequenced from the same sample in a study of Ad26.COV2.S vaccination and SARS-CoV-2 variants. Indicated treatment: roughly 20 received Ad26.COV2.S at low or high dose, single or two shots; several received placebo; per-sample allocation not given. After the first vaccine or placebo injection, samples were drawn on day 63. Assay: immunoSEQ multiplex PCR; the TCRdb copy retains only in-frame clones and omits some. The data contain 300,000 to 350,000 clones, 85% to 90% of them singletons. Sample: peripheral blood, taken in a trial of Ad26.COV2.S vaccine versus placebo. Receptors were obtained from a person aged 18-60 years who received the Ad26.COV2.S COVID-19 vaccine or a placebo.

The chain carries TRBV30 and TRBJ2-1, with 13 bases identical to TRBD2. Germline CDR1 is GTSNPN and CDR2 is SVGIG (reference sequence). J gave up 7 bases and V 3 bases, and 3 bases lay outside the gene matches. CDR3 length: 14 residues. CDR3 loop: CAWRLAGGRNEQFF. The DNA of the CDR3 is TGTGCCTGGAGACTAGCGGGAGGGAGAAATGAGCAGTTCTTC.

The chain combines TRBV12-3 or TRBV12-4 with TRBJ2-1, with D hard to call. The CDR3 runs to 11 residues. The V end was cut by 7 bases, the J end by 10 bases, with 11 bases between. The CDR3 protein is CASTLTREQFF. The CDR3 nucleotides are TGTGCCAGCACCCTAACTCGGGAGCAGTTCTTC.

This chain connects TRBV19 to TRBJ1-4; 7 nucleotides match TRBD1. The CDR3 has 14 residues. In germline, CDR1 is LNHDA, CDR2 SQIVND (reference sequence). J was trimmed by 5 bases and V by 6 bases; bases with no gene match: 6. The CDR3 region has the DNA TGTGCCAGTAGCAGACAGGGATTGAATGAAAAACTGTTTTTT. Amino acid sequence: CASSRQGLNEKLFF.

The CDR3 protein is CASSNSPGTGARTLLNTEAFF. The CDR3 DNA follows: TGTGCCAGCAGCAACAGTCCCGGGACAGGGGCCCGTACCCTTCTGAACACTGAAGCTTTCTTT. This chain links TRBV7-9 with TRBJ1-1; 10 nucleotides match TRBD1. Trimming removed 5 bases from V and 0 bases from J; junction bases left unmatched: 21. CDR3 length: 21 amino acids. Germline CDR1 reads SEHNR; CDR2 reads FQNEAQ (reference sequence).

The chain couples TRBV27 to TRBJ2-5; TRBD1 might be the D (6 bases). The CDR3 loop spans 15 amino acids. V was pared by 2 bases and J by 4 bases, with 14 bases between. The germline V gene encodes CDR1 MNHEY and CDR2 SMNVEV (reference sequence). The DNA of the CDR3 is TGTGCCAGCAGTTTAACAGGGCCCCAACGAGAGACCCAGTACTTC. This sequence encodes CASSLTGPQRETQYF.

The V and J genes are TRBV3-1 (or the pseudogene TRBV3-2) and TRBJ2-1, with unresolved D. The CDR3 spans 12 residues. Germline loops: CDR1 LGHDT, CDR2 YNNKEL (reference sequence). The V end lost 6 bases, the J end lost 5 bases, and 8 bases lay between the germline ends. Written as DNA, the CDR3 is TGTGCCAGCAGTCGGACCGACAATGAGCAGTTCTTC. Encoded protein: CASSRTDNEQFF.

The chain combines TRBV27 with TRBJ2-6, with D unclear. Trimming left V 9 bases short and J 0 bases short, with 6 bases between. Looked up from germline, CDR1 is MNHEY and CDR2 is SMNVEV (reference sequence). The CDR3 has 13 amino acids. CDR3 amino acids: CARKSSGANVLTF. CDR3 coding DNA: TGTGCCAGAAAGAGCTCTGGGGCCAACGTCCTGACTTTC.

This clone was seen a handful of times. The V and J genes are TRBV11-1 and TRBJ1-1, with D unresolved. V was trimmed by 2 bases and J by 7 bases, leaving 11 bases between them. Germline V lookup: CDR1 SGHAT, CDR2 FQDESV (reference sequence). The CDR3 extends over 13 amino acids. The CDR3 region has the DNA TGTGCCAGCAGCTTACCAATAACAGATGAAGCTTTCTTT. It is translated as CASSLPITDEAFF.

This chain connects TRBV10-1 to TRBJ2-2; the match to TRBD1 covers 9 bases. CDR1 WNHNN and CDR2 SYGVQD come from the germline V gene (reference sequence). V trimming: 3 bases; J trimming: 4 bases; junction bases outside the gene matches: 6. The CDR3 is made up of 16 amino acids. The CDR3 loop is CASSEGQGWTTGELFF. CDR3 coding DNA: TGCGCCAGCAGTGAAGGACAGGGGTGGACCACCGGGGAGCTGTTTTTT.